Below, 4 T cell receptor beta chains from the same sample are listed, as sequenced in a study of cytomegalovirus exposure and HLA in healthy donors. Primers for the PCR totalled 60 Vbeta and 13 Jbeta. Data came from immunoSEQ multiplex PCR; TCRdb stores just in-frame clones and leaves some out. Its table records 40,000 to 50,000 clones. Sequencing was carried out using PBMCs. The source is a woman between 35 and 50 years old in good health and CMV-seronegative.

The chain couples TRBV5-5 to TRBJ2-5, with 7 bases fitting TRBD2. Germline CDR1 SGHKS, CDR2 YYEKEE (reference sequence). V trimming: 2 bases; J trimming: 4 bases; junction bases outside the gene matches: 8. The CDR3 consists of 15 residues. The CDR3 here is CASSFAIGRGETQYF. DNA for the CDR3: TGTGCCAGCAGCTTCGCAATAGGGAGGGGAGAGACCCAGTACTTC.

This chain joins TRBV5-4 and TRBJ2-5; 14 bases match TRBD2. CDR3 length: 17 residues. Trimming at V came to 4 bases and at J to 2 bases, leaving 7 bases not matched to a gene. CDR1 is SGHNT, CDR2 YYREEE, per germline (reference sequence). CDR3 DNA sequence: TGTGCCAGCAGCCGGGGACTAGCGGGGGCGAGTCAAGAGACCCAGTACTTC. It codes for CASSRGLAGASQETQYF.

This chain links TRBV10-3 with TRBJ2-6, with TRBD1 identical over 8 bases. The CDR3 has 17 residues. The V segment lost 6 bases and the J segment 3 bases; nucleotides outside the gene matches: 10. CDR1 ENHRY and CDR2 SYGVKD come from the germline V gene. As DNA, the CDR3 is TGTGCCATCAGCGCGGGGACAGGTACTAGTGGGGCCAACGTCCTGACTTTC. This encodes CAISAGTGTSGANVLTF.

This sequence joins TRBV18 and TRBJ1-4; D gene ambiguous. Matching the DNA end better, TRBJ2-2 makes the J call doubtful. The germline V gene encodes CDR1 KGHSH and CDR2 LQKENI. The CDR3 sequence is 12 residues long. CDR3 bases: TGTGCCAGCTCGGTCATGACAGGGGAGCTGTTTTTT. Its translation: CASSVMTGELFF.